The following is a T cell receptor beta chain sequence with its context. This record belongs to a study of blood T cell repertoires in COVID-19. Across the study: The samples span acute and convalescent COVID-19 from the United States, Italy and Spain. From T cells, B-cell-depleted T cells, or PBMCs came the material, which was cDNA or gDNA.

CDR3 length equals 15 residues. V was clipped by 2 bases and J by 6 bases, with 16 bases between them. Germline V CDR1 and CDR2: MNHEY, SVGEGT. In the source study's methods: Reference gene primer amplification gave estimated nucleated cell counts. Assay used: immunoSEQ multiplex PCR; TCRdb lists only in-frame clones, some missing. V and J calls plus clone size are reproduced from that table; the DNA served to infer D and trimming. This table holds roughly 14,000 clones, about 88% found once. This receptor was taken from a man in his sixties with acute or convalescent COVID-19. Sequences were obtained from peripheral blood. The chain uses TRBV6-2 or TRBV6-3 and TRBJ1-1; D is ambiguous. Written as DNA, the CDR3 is TGTGCCAGCAGTTACCCGAGTCGAGCGCAGTCTGAAGCTTTCTTT. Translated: CASSYPSRAQSEAFF.